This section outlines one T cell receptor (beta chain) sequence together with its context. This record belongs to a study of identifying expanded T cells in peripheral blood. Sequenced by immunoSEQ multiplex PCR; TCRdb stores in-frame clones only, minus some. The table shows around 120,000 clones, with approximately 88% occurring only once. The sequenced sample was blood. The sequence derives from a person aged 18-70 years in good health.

The CDR3 nucleotides read TGTGCCAGCAGCTCCGCGGGCATTAACTATGGCTACACCTTC. This translates into CASSSAGINYGYTF. This chain connects TRBV6-6 to TRBJ1-2; no clear D gene. The CDR3 consists of 14 residues. Germline V gives CDR1 MNHNY, CDR2 SVGAGI (reference sequence). Trimming cost V 6 bases and J 1 base, with 12 bases left between them.